A selection of T cell receptor beta chains follows, all from one sample in a study of T cell repertoires in cytomegalovirus infection. No antigen is known for these receptors. TCRdb analysed the reads with MiXCR anew, one entry per CDR3 protein. The sample records hundreds of thousands of distinct CDR3 sequences, roughly 42% being singletons. This specimen consisted of cultured PBMCs, obtained from culture after CMV antigen stimulation. Every receptor here comes from a human donor in good health (CMV status not recorded). Some clones in this sample may be carry-over from other donors' samples. Each CDR3 is given with its conserved first and last residue. The D gene is left open where the match is weak. Expanded clones are given a class, and other clones once, few, many or no size at all.

TRBJ2-1 TRBV4-2 . 15 . TGTGCCAGCAGCCAAGGACGGCCAACCTACAATGAGCAGTTCTTC CASSQGRPTYNEQFF
TRBJ2-1 TRBV5-4 TRBD1 12 . TGTGCCAGCAGCTCGCAGGGGGCTAGTAGGATCTTC CASSSQGASRIF
TRBJ1-5 TRBV7-2 . 15 few TGTGCCAGCAGCTTAAAGACGGGGCACAATCAGCCCCAGCATTTT CASSLKTGHNQPQHF
TRBJ2-5 TRBV7-6 . 15 . TGTGCCAGCAGCTTACGTGCGTTACCCCAAGAGACCCAGTACTTC CASSLRALPQETQYF
TRBJ2-2 TRBV5-4 TRBD2 18 . TGTGCCAGCAGCTTCGGGACTAGCGGGGGGCGACGTACCGGGGAGCTGTTTTTT CASSFGTSGGRRTGELFF
TRBJ2-7 TRBV7-2 TRBD2 15 many TGTGCCAGCAGCTCCGAGATAGCGGGTCCCTACGAGCAGTACTTC CASSSEIAGPYEQYF
TRBJ2-1 TRBV12-3/TRBV12-4 TRBD2 16 many TGTGCCAGCAGTTTCGCCGGCGGGGGGCATTACAATGAGCAGTTCTTC CASSFAGGGHYNEQFF
TRBJ2-1 TRBV29-1 TRBD2 14 . TGCAGCGTAGAGAGGGACAGTCCCGGGACTAGCCTGTTCTTC CSVERDSPGTSLFF
TRBJ1-5 TRBV7-2 . 15 few TGTGCCAGCAGCCATAATTGGGGCGCGGGTCAGCCCCAGCATTTT CASSHNWGAGQPQHF
TRBJ2-7 TRBV7-9 . 14 few TGTGCCAGCAGCTTGGCGGGTTCTGGATACGAGCAGTACTTC CASSLAGSGYEQYF
TRBJ1-2 TRBV7-2 . 12 few TGTGCCAGCAGCTCAGTAGGGGCGGGCTACACCTTC CASSSVGAGYTF
TRBJ2-5 TRBV7-6 TRBD1 15 few TGTGCCAGCAGCTTAGGGGACAGGGTGGAAGAGACCCAGTACTTC CASSLGDRVEETQYF
TRBJ2-1 TRBV11-3 TRBD1 16 . TGTGCCAGCAGCCTACGACAGGGGGAACCCTACAATGAGCAGTTCTTC CASSLRQGEPYNEQFF
TRBJ1-5 TRBV28 . 13 . TGTGCCAGCAGTTCCCCGGATTTACCGCCCCAGCATTTT CASSSPDLPPQHF
TRBJ2-7 TRBV7-2 TRBD2 15 . TGTGCCAGCAGCTTTTCCCCTAGCGGGGCGGTCGAGCAGTACTTC CASSFSPSGAVEQYF